The present T cell receptor beta chain was sequenced within a study of T cells in Graves' hyperthyroidism and ophthalmopathy. Regions amplified from RNA transcripts were the TCR beta CDR3 regions. The study used the HTBI primer set for a first-round RT-PCR of the TCR CDR3. TCRdb used MiXCR to reprocess the multiplex PCR reads, holding one entry per CDR3 protein. The sample includes some 50,000 distinct CDR3 sequences, over 40% of them seen just once. This clonotype has ten or more counts. The antigen is undetermined. Ophthalmopathy cases met thresholds of Clinical Activity Score at least 3, NOSPECS grade at least 4 and duration under 3 months. Uncontrolled infection, other autoimmune disease, pregnancy or lactation barred patients from enrollment. Diagnosis rested on symptoms, serum thyroxine and TRAb, thyroid ultrasound, and orbital computed tomography. Study-wide results and caveats: The model's output predicted ophthalmopathy at a median of about 6.5 months prior to onset.

The V and J ends lost 5 bases and 8 bases respectively, with 24 bases between them. The CDR3 consists of 16 residues. The clonotype originates from a woman in her fifties or sixties with Graves' ophthalmopathy. The material sequenced was blood. The chain employs TRBV12-3 or TRBV12-4 and TRBJ1-2; D is unresolved. The CDR3 DNA follows: TGTGCCAGCAGTCCCTCCCAGCCCGCTAACTATGGCGGCTACACCTTC. Translating it yields CASSPSQPANYGGYTF.